This T cell receptor beta chain comes out of a study of graft-versus-host responses after intestinal transplantation. Study information: Every one of the recipients received anti-thymocyte globulin induction and afterwards took tacrolimus and steroids for roughly 3 years.

This clone was recorded only once. Its antigen is currently unknown. Some clones are missing from TCRdb's copy, which holds only in-frame ones; the method was immunoSEQ multiplex PCR. The sample lists 9,000 to 13,000 clones, roughly three quarters occurring once. Germline lookup yields CDR1 MNHNY and CDR2 SVGAGI (reference sequence). V shed 2 bases, J shed 8 bases, and the junction held 7 bases outside the gene matches. The CDR3 sequence is 14 residues long. The authors processed graft tissue to release intraepithelial and lamina propria lymphocytes. The study, taken as a whole, reports: GvH clones were found in recipient marrow; some appeared first in ileum or blood.

The V gene is TRBV6-6, the J gene TRBJ1-1; TRBD1 matches 8 bases. This receptor was obtained from a human patient who received an intestinal transplant, so some T cells may come from the graft donor. The input for sequencing was ileum tissue, taken 23 days after intestinal transplant. The CDR3 DNA sequence: TGTGCCAGCAGTTACGGGCAGGGGGCAGCGGAAGCTTTCTTT. Protein: CASSYGQGAAEAFF.